Described below is a single T cell receptor beta chain sequence and its context. Its cognate antigen is unknown. The CDR3 spans 14 residues. The trim removed 6 bases at V and 10 bases at J, leaving 7 bases unmatched. Per the germline V gene, CDR1 is SGHTA and CDR2 is FQGNSA. The data belong to a study of shared clonotypes between healthy human individuals. Study-level results: Naive CD4 clonotypes overlapped across a handful of donors at about 5.3%. In general, naive subsets displayed greater estimated richness than memory subsets did.

CD4+ cell separation produced CD45RA+ naive and CD45RA-negative memory subsets. The repertoire was sequenced with immunoSEQ multiplex PCR; TCRdb's copy has only in-frame clones and lacks some. There are 500,000 to 550,000 clones in the sample; about 96% occur only once, and about 0.064% lies in the top ten. The receptor's source is a woman in her 30s in good health. The source material was naive CD4+ T cells sorted from blood. As to subset: CD45RA+ positively selected. The chain combines TRBV7-2 with TRBJ1-6, with 9 nucleotides matching TRBD1. In DNA, the CDR3 is TGTGCCAGCAGACAGGGACAGGGTGACTCACCCCTCCACTTT. Its translation: CASRQGQGDSPLHF.